This T cell receptor beta chain is from a study of OX40 agonist ivuxolimab in advanced cancers. Germline CDR1 is MDHEN and CDR2 is SYDVKM. The length of the CDR3 is 15 residues. After removal of 9 bases from V and 0 bases from J, the junction contained 8 bases not matched to a gene. Assay used: immunoSEQ multiplex PCR; TCRdb lists only in-frame clones, some missing. The sample shows 65,000 to 90,000 clones, more than 75% of them seen only once. This sequence originates from an adult with an advanced solid tumor such as melanoma, head and neck, liver or kidney cancer. The sample in question was CD4+ or CD8+ T cells sorted from blood, obtained in a trial of the OX40 agonist ivuxolimab. The rearrangement uses TRBV28 and TRBJ2-4, with 7 positions matching TRBD1. This CDR3 is CASTGQQLAKNIQYF. The CDR3 DNA is TGTGCCAGTACGGGACAGCAGCTAGCCAAAAACATTCAGTACTTC.